The 12 T cell receptor beta chains in this list originate from one sample, sequenced in a study of Ad26.COV2.S vaccination and SARS-CoV-2 variants. Sequencing was performed with immunoSEQ multiplex PCR; in TCRdb, only in-frame clones are kept and a portion is missing. The sample holds hundreds of thousands of clones, around 87% seen once. The treatment is: 15 to 20 received Ad26.COV2.S at low or high dose, single or two shots; about 5 received placebo; per-sample allocation not given. All samples were drawn on day 63, counting from the first vaccine or placebo injection. Specimen: peripheral blood, collected in a trial of Ad26.COV2.S vaccine versus placebo. All receptors derive from a person aged 18-65 years who received the Ad26.COV2.S COVID-19 vaccine or a placebo.

The V gene is TRBV4-1, the J gene TRBJ2-2; maybe TRBD1 (5 bases). This CDR3 is 16 amino acids long. Trimming took 5 bases from V and 7 from J, leaving 20 bases between them. The V gene's germline CDR1 is MGHRA and CDR2 YSYEKL. This CDR3 reads CASSSGQGYGHGELFF. CDR3 coding DNA: TGCGCCAGCAGCTCCGGACAAGGGTACGGCCACGGGGAGCTGTTTTTT.

This rearrangement joins TRBV3-1 (or the pseudogene TRBV3-2) to TRBJ2-5; TRBD2 matches 8 bases. The V and J ends lost 4 bases and 4 bases, in that order; junction bases with no gene match: 11. The CDR3 is made up of 16 amino acids. Germline values: CDR1 LGHDT, CDR2 YNNKEL (reference sequence). The CDR3 coding sequence is TGTGCCAGCAGCCTCAACTTTGAAGCGGGGGCAGAGACCCAGTACTTC. It is translated as CASSLNFEAGAETQYF.

DNA for the CDR3: TGTGCCAGCAGCCGCCGTCGGACTAGGCAGGCAGATACGCAGTATTTT. Its protein product is CASSRRRTRQADTQYF. The chain is built from TRBV11-1 and TRBJ2-3; 7 positions agree with TRBD2. There are 16 residues in the CDR3. Trimming cost V 5 bases and J 4 bases; bases outside gene matches: 12. Germline CDR1 and CDR2: SGHAT and FQDESV (reference sequence).

This clone was counted a few times. V and J are TRBV5-5 and TRBJ1-6; D unresolved. The CDR3 sequence is 17 residues long. The V and J ends lost 3 bases and 0 bases respectively, with 13 bases between them. The germline CDR1 and CDR2 sequences are SGHKS and YYEKEE (reference sequence). The CDR3 bases are TGTGCCAGCAGCTCAGGACTCTTGAGCTCCTATAATTCACCCCTCCACTTT. Translating it yields CASSSGLLSSYNSPLHF.

This chain uses TRBV7-6 with TRBJ2-5; D unclear. The CDR3 is made up of 16 amino acids. CDR1 is SGHVS, CDR2 FNYEAQ, per germline. V dropped 1 base and J dropped 6 bases, with 18 bases sitting between them. CDR3 in DNA: TGTGCCAGCAGCTTAGATTCCAGGATCCTCCGGAAGACCCAGTACTTC. It encodes CASSLDSRILRKTQYF.

The chain carries TRBV9 and TRBJ1-4; no definite D call. This CDR3 contains 15 residues. Per the germline V gene, CDR1 is SGDLS and CDR2 is YYNGEE. Between the trimmed V and J ends, which lost 0 bases and 3 bases, there was a span of 9 bases. Written as DNA, the CDR3 is TGTGCCAGCAGCGTAGGAGGAGGATCTAATGAAAAACTGTTTTTT. Protein product: CASSVGGGSNEKLFF.

CDR3 sequence reads: CASSSGKPQHF. CDR3 DNA sequence: TGTGCCAGCAGTTCAGGGAAGCCCCAGCATTTT. This chain uses TRBV12-3 or TRBV12-4 with TRBJ1-5; D is perhaps TRBD1 (5 bases). Trimming removed 4 bases from V and 8 bases from J, with 6 bases in between. The CDR3 length is 11 residues.

V usage is TRBV13 and J usage is TRBJ2-7; no firm D call. Trimming stripped 5 bases from V and 0 bases from J, with 5 bases between. This CDR3 spans 12 amino acids. Germline V CDR1 and CDR2: PRHDT, FYEKMQ (reference sequence). The CDR3 DNA follows: TGTGCCAGCAGCCCGAGCTCCTACGAGCAGTACTTC. This encodes CASSPSSYEQYF. Using reference TRBV13 and TRBJ2-7 for the parts outside the CDR3, the full variable domain is AAGVIQSPRHLIKEKRETATLKCYPIPRHDTVYWYQQGPGQDPQFLISFYEKMQSDKGSIPDRFSAQQFSDYHSELNMSSLELGDSALYFCASSPSSYEQYFGPGTRLTVT.

The CDR3 protein is CASSPGLRVINNSPLHF. The CDR3 bases are TGTGCCAGCAGTCCTGGTCTCAGGGTTATCAATAATTCACCCCTCCACTTT. This chain links TRBV2 with TRBJ1-6; D might be TRBD1 (5 bases). The CDR3 totals 17 residues. Germline values: CDR1 SNHLY, CDR2 FYNNEI. The V gene lost 5 bases and the J gene lost 5 bases, with 19 bases spanning the gap.

This clone was detected only a few times. The V gene is TRBV27, the J gene TRBJ2-1; D is uncertain. The germline V gene has CDR1 MNHEY and CDR2 SMNVEV (reference sequence). Trimming removed 6 bases at V and 6 bases at J, with 9 bases between. This CDR3 spans 12 amino acids. The CDR3 protein is CASRHGFNEQFF. The CDR3 bases are TGTGCCAGCAGGCATGGTTTCAATGAGCAGTTCTTC.

This clone was observed a single time. This chain joins TRBV7-9 and TRBJ2-2; 7 bases fit TRBD1. The CDR3 is 13 residues long. CDR1 is SEHNR and CDR2 is FQNEAQ in the germline V gene (reference sequence). J gave up 7 bases and V 4 bases, and 3 bases lay outside the gene matches. The CDR3 sequence: CASSSQGIGELFF. Written as DNA, the CDR3 is TGTGCCAGCAGCTCACAGGGGATCGGGGAGCTGTTTTTT.

The rearrangement joins TRBV6-5 to TRBJ1-6; D not resolved. CDR3 length: 16 residues. With 0 bases removed from V and 7 bases from J, the gap between germline ends came to 13 bases. Germline CDR1 and CDR2: MNHEY and SVGAGI. In DNA form, the CDR3 reads TGTGCCAGCAGTTACTCTCTCGCCAGCGGGAATTCACCCCTCCACTTT. Translating gives CASSYSLASGNSPLHF.